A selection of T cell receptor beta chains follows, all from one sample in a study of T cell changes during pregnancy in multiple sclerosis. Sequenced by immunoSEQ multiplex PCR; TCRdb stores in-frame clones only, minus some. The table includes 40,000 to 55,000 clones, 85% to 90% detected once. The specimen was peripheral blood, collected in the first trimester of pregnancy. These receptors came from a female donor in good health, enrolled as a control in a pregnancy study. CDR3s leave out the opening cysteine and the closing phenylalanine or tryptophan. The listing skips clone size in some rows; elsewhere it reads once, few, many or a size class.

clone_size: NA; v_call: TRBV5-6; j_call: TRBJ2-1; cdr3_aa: ASSRGRPYNEQF
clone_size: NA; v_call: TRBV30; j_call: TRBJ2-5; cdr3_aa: ATGQGETQY
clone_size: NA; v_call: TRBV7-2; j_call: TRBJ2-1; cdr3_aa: ASSLGSRNEQF
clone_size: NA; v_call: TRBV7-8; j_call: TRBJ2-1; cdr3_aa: ASSPDTSSYNEQF
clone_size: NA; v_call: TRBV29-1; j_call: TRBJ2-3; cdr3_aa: SVASSGTSGSTSTDTQY
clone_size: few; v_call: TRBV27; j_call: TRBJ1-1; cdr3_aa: ASSFSMLGGVTEAF
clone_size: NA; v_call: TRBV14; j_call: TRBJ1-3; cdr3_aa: ASSQKTKDRVSGNTIY
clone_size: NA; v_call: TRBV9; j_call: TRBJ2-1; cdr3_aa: ASSVAAGGYNEQF
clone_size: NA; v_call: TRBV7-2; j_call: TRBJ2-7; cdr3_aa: ASSNTGKGFYEQY
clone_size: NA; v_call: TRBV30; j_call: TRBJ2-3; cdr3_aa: AWSVGNQVSQY
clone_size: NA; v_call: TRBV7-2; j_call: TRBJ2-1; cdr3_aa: ASSFQITQREQF
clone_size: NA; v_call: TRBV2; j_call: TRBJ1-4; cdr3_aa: ATGQGLGKLF
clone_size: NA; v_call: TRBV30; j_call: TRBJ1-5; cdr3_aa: ASGGQGGNQPQH
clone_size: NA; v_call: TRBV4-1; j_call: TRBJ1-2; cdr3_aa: ASSQGTDQNYGYT
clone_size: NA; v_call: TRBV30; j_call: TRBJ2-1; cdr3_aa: AFSGGGVGEQF
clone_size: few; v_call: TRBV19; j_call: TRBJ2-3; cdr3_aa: ASMGLDTQY
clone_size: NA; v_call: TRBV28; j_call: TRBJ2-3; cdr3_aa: ASEGRGVDTQY
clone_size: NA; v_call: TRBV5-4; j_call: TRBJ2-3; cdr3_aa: ASSRGDYQDTQY